The TCR beta chain described here comes from a study of PD-1 blockade in mismatch repair-deficient tumors. About the research overall: Patients had approximately 12 mismatch repair-deficient cancer types, all previously treated and progressing.

PCR or immunohistochemistry showed mismatch repair deficiency in every enrolled patient. V was trimmed by 8 bases and J by 2 bases, leaving 16 bases between them. Germline CDR1 reads SNHLY; CDR2 reads FYNNEI. This CDR3 spans 15 amino acids. Sequencing was performed with immunoSEQ multiplex PCR; in TCRdb, only in-frame clones are kept and a portion is missing. The sample consists of about 84,000 clones, 65% to 85% of them appearing once. The TCR comes from an adult with mismatch repair-deficient cancer. This specimen consisted of peripheral blood, obtained 12 weeks after starting pembrolizumab. The gene calls are TRBV2 and TRBJ1-3; a weak D match, TRBD1 (5 bases). The chain's CDR3 is CASGRAGLAGNTIYF. The CDR3 nucleotides are TGTGCCAGCGGGAGGGCGGGGCTCGCTGGAAACACCATATATTTT.